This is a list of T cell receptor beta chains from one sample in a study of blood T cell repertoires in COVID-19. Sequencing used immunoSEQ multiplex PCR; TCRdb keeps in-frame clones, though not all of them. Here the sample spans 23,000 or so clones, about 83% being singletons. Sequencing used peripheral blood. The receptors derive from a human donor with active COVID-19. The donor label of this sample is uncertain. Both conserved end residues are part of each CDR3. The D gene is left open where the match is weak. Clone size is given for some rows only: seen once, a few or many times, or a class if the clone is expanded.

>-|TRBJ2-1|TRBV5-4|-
CASSLEGLVGYNEQFF
TGTGCCAGCAGCCTAGAGGGACTCGTGGGCTACAATGAGCAGTTCTTC
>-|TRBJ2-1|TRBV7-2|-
CASSLATYNEQFF
TGTGCCAGCAGCTTAGCCACCTACAATGAGCAGTTCTTC
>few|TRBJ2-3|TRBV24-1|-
CATSESGGLTDTQYF
TGTGCCACCAGTGAGTCAGGGGGGCTCACAGATACGCAGTATTTT
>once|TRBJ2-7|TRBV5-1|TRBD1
CASSHPGQSYEQYF
TGCGCCAGCAGCCATCCGGGACAGTCCTACGAGCAGTACTTC
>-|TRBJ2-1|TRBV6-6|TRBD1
CASSAGGAGGEQFF
TGTGCCAGCAGCGCAGGGGGCGCCGGAGGTGAGCAGTTCTTC
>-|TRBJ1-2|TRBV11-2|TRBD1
CASSSSTGGYGYTF
TGTGCCAGCAGCTCTAGCACAGGGGGCTATGGCTACACCTTC
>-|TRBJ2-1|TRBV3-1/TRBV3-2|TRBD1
CASSRDRDRKNEQFF
TGTGCCAGCAGCCGAGACCGGGACAGGAAAAATGAGCAGTTCTTC
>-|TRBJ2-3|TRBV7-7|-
CASSPGGAPQNTQYF
TGTGCTAGCAGCCCCGGGGGTGCCCCACAAAATACGCAGTATTTT
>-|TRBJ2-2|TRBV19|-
CASSSASERTGELFF
TGTGCCAGTAGTAGCGCTAGCGAGCGCACCGGGGAGCTGTTTTTT
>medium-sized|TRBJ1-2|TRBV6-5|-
CASSLGGDGYTF
TGTGCCAGCAGCCTAGGGGGAGATGGCTACACCTTC
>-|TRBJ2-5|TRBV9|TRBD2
CASSVAPSGGSSETQYF
TGTGCCAGCAGCGTAGCGCCTAGCGGGGGGTCTTCAGAGACCCAGTACTTC
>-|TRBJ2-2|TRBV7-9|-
CASSSRPRGTGELFF
TGTGCCAGCAGCTCCCGTCCCCGCGGAACCGGGGAGCTGTTTTTT
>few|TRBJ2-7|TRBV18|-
CASSSLTHYEQYF
TGTGCCAGCTCATCACTGACACACTACGAGCAGTACTTC
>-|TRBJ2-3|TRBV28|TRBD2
CASSLAGVSDTQYF
TGTGCCAGCAGTCTAGCGGGAGTGTCAGATACGCAGTATTTT
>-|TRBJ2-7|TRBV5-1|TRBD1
CASSSDRAFGEQYF
TGCGCCAGCAGCTCGGACAGGGCTTTTGGTGAGCAGTACTTC
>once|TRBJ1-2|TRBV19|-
CASSIGGNGYTF
TGTGCCAGTAGTATCGGGGGGAATGGCTACACCTTC
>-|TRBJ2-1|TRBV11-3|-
CASSPGGLGEQFF
TGTGCCAGCAGCCCAGGTGGGTTGGGTGAGCAGTTCTTC
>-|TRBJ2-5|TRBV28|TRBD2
CASSLLGGMETQYF
TGTGCCAGCAGTTTATTGGGAGGGATGGAGACCCAGTACTTC
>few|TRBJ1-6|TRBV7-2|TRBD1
CASSLGQGHNSPLHF
TGTGCCAGCAGCCTCGGACAGGGCCATAATTCACCCCTCCACTTT
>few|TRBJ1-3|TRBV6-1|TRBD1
CASSDGTGGRNTIYF
TGTGCCAGCAGTGACGGGACAGGGGGTAGAAACACCATATATTTT
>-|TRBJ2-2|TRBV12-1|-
CASSFVGGGTTGELFF
-
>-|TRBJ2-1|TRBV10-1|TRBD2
CASKTGTSGLLYNEQFF
TGCGCCAGCAAGACCGGGACTAGCGGTCTCCTATACAATGAGCAGTTCTTC
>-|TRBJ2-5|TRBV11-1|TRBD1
CASSPRQGLIETQYF
TGTGCCAGCAGCCCCAGACAGGGGCTAATAGAGACCCAGTACTTC
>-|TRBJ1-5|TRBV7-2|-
CASSLRAVNNQPQHF
TGTGCCAGCAGCTTGAGGGCTGTCAACAATCAGCCCCAGCATTTT
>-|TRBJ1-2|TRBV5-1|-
CASSSSLGSGDGYTF
TGCGCCAGCAGCTCGTCCCTCGGGTCCGGGGATGGCTACACCTTC
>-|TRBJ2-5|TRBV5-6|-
CASSTGTWETQYF
TGTGCCAGCAGCACAGGGACGTGGGAGACCCAGTACTTC
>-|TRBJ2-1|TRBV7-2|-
CASSPGRVRYDEQFF
TGTGCCAGCAGCCCAGGCAGGGTTCGATACGATGAGCAGTTCTTC
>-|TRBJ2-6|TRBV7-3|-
CASSLSGDGANVLTF
TGTGCCAGCAGCTTATCAGGGGACGGGGCCAACGTCCTGACTTTC
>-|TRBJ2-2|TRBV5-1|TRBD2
CASSLSGGLNTGELFF
TGCGCCAGCAGCTTATCGGGAGGACTGAACACCGGGGAGCTGTTTTTT
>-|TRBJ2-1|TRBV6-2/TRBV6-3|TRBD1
CASSRATGNGQFF
TGTGCCAGCAGCCGGGCGACAGGGAACGGCCAGTTCTTC
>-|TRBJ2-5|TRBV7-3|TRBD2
CASSSGVSGNVETQYF
TGTGCCAGCAGCTCTGGGGTTAGCGGGAACGTCGAGACCCAGTACTTC
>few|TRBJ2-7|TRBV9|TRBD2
CASSPEGLAGAHEQYF
TGTGCCAGCAGCCCAGAGGGACTAGCGGGAGCCCATGAGCAGTACTTC
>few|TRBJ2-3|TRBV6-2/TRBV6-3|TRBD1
CASSQDRGRSLTDTQYF
TGTGCCAGCAGTCAGGACAGGGGGCGATCTCTCACAGATACGCAGTATTTT
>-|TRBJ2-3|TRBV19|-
CASTESDTQYF
TGTGCCAGTACAGAATCAGATACGCAGTATTTT
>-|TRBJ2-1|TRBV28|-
CASRGSYGDEQFF
TGTGCCAGCAGGGGGAGTTACGGCGACGAGCAGTTCTTC
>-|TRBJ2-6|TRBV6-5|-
CASRRLGAGANVLTF
TGTGCCAGCAGACGACTGGGGGCCGGGGCCAACGTCCTGACTTTC
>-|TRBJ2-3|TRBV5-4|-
CASSFGGTNLDTQYF
TGTGCCAGCAGCTTTGGGGGGACCAACCTAGATACGCAGTATTTT
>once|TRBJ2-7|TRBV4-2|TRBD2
CASSQDRSGATYEQYF
TGTGCCAGCAGCCAAGATAGAAGCGGGGCAACCTACGAGCAGTACTTC
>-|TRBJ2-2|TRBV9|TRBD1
CASSVEGGSYTGELFF
TGTGCCAGCAGCGTAGAAGGGGGCTCGTACACCGGGGAGCTGTTTTTT
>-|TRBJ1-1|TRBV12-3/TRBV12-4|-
CASSLWQTEGAFF
TGTGCCAGCAGTTTGTGGCAGACCGAGGGAGCTTTCTTT
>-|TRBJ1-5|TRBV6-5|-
CASSFNSNQPQHF
TGTGCCAGCAGCTTTAATAGCAATCAGCCCCAGCATTTT
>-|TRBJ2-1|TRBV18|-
CASSPPASRNEQFF
TGTGCCAGCTCACCACCCGCTAGTCGCAATGAGCAGTTCTTC
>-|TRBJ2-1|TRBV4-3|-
CASSRLEPNNEQFF
TGCGCCAGCAGTCGCTTAGAGCCCAACAATGAGCAGTTCTTC
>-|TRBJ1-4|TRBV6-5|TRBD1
CASSYRGRSEKLFF
TGTGCCAGCAGTTATAGGGGGCGTTCTGAAAAACTGTTTTTT
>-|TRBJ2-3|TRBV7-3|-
CASSQLGDTQYF
TGTGCCAGCAGCCAACTAGGGGATACGCAGTATTTT
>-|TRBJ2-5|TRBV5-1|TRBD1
CASRSGQAYQETQYF
TGCGCCAGCAGGTCGGGACAGGCCTACCAAGAGACCCAGTACTTC
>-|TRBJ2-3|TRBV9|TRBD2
CASSVAAGGPSDTQYF
TGTGCCAGCAGCGTAGCAGCGGGGGGGCCCTCAGATACGCAGTATTTT
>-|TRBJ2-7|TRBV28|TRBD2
CASYPGGAYYEQYF
TGTGCCAGCTATCCCGGGGGGGCGTACTACGAGCAGTACTTC
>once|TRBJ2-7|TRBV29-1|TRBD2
CSVGLADTYEQYF
TGCAGCGTTGGACTAGCGGATACCTACGAGCAGTACTTC
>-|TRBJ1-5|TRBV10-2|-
CASSEQGSNQPQHF
TGCGCCAGCAGTGAACAGGGAAGCAATCAGCCCCAGCATTTT
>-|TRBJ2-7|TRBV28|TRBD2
CASPPGGWTSGRPHEQYF
TGTGCCAGCCCCCCCGGGGGGTGGACTAGCGGGAGGCCCCACGAGCAGTACTTC
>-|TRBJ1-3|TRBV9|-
CASSDKTTSSGNTIYF
TGTGCCAGCAGCGACAAGACAACTAGCTCTGGAAACACCATATATTTT
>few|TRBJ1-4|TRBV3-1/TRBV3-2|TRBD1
CASSQDITGDDEKLFF
TGTGCCAGCAGCCAGGATATAACAGGGGACGATGAAAAACTGTTTTTT
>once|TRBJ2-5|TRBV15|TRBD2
CATSRDLDSGETQYF
TGTGCCACCAGCAGAGATCTAGATAGCGGGGAGACCCAGTACTTC
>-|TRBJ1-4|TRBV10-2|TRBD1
CASSDPRVGGHNEKLFF
TGCGCCAGCAGTGACCCCCGGGTAGGGGGCCACAATGAAAAACTGTTTTTT
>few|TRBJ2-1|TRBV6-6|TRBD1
CASRSSGTGDNEQFF
TGTGCCAGCAGATCTTCGGGGACAGGTGACAATGAGCAGTTCTTC
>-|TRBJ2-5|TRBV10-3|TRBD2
CATSGTDQETQYF
TGTGCCACTAGCGGGACCGACCAAGAGACCCAGTACTTC